This T cell receptor beta chain was captured in a study of cytomegalovirus exposure and HLA in healthy donors. Turning to the study itself: Of 300 to 500 genotyped donors, more than 75% grouped in the Caucasian-associated ancestry cluster.

The PCR employed 60 Vbeta primers together with 13 Jbeta primers. Sequenced by immunoSEQ multiplex PCR; TCRdb stores in-frame clones only, minus some. The table lists 50,000 to 65,000 clones, around 67% of them singletons. V was trimmed by 3 bases and J by 3 bases, leaving 6 bases between them. Germline V CDR1 and CDR2: MNHEY, SVGAGI. CDR3 size: 13 residues. The origin of this receptor is a woman aged 45-59 years in good health and CMV-seropositive. Sequenced sample: PBMCs. V and J are TRBV6-5 and TRBJ2-1; no clear D. This CDR3 reads CASSYNYYNEQFF. As DNA, the CDR3 is TGTGCCAGCAGTTATAACTACTACAATGAGCAGTTCTTC.